Included here is one TCR beta chain sequence, with context. In the study's own analysis: Nucleated cell counts were estimated from reference gene primer amplification. Produced via immunoSEQ multiplex PCR; TCRdb's table is partial and in-frame only. V, J and clone size are taken as reported in that table, and D and trimming were inferred from the DNA itself. The sample has 300,000 to 350,000 clones, more than 75% seen once; the top ten hold roughly 3.4%. This specimen comes from a study of blood T cell repertoires in COVID-19. The CDR3 spans 12 residues. CDR1 GTSNPN and CDR2 SVGIG come from the germline V gene (reference sequence). Trimming stripped 6 bases from V and 0 bases from J, with 6 bases between.

The chain employs TRBV30 and TRBJ2-1, with D perhaps matching TRBD2 (5 bases). The specimen sequenced was peripheral blood. This sequence originates from a woman under 30 who had recovered from COVID-19. CDR3 sequence (DNA): TGTGCCTGCGGGGACTCCTACAATGAGCAGTTCTTC. This sequence encodes CACGDSYNEQFF.